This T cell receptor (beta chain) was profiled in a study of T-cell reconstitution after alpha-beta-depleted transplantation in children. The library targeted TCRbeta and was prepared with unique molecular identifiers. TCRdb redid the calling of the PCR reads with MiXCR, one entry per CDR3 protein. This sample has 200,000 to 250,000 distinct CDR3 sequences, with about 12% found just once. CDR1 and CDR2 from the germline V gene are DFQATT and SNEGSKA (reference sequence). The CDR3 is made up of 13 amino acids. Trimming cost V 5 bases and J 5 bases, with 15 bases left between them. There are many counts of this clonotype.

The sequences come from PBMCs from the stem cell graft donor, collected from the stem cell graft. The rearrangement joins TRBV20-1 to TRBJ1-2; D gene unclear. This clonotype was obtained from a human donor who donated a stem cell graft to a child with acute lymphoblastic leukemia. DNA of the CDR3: TGCAGTGCTCATACACGGACCCATTATGGCTACACCTTC. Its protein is CSAHTRTHYGYTF.